This T cell receptor beta chain was retrieved from a study of identical twins. TCRdb analysed the 5' RACE reads with MiXCR anew, one entry per CDR3 protein. This table has roughly 350,000 distinct CDR3 sequences, 9% to 15% appearing once. V gave up 6 bases and J gave up 2 bases, with 14 bases separating them. The CDR3 totals 14 residues. Findings and limits, study-wide: Models predicted too little out-of-frame TCR alpha sharing in monozygotic twins.

This clonotype was counted many times. Its specificity is not known. This sample also belongs to another study, concerning yellow fever vaccine responses in identical twins.

The sequenced sample was CD8+ T cells sorted from blood. The chain is built from TRBV12-3 or TRBV12-4 and TRBJ2-7; tentative D call: TRBD2 (5 bases). This clonotype originated in a woman between 18 and 29 years old in good health. This chain's CDR3 is CASSPDGGTYEQYV. CDR3 DNA: TGTGCCAGCAGCCCGGACGGAGGCACCTACGAGCAGTACGTC.